Sequencing of this T cell receptor (beta chain) was carried out in a study of T cells after yellow fever vaccination. Study observations and caveats: Boosting was followed by the reappearance of most primary-vaccination clones (about 96% CD4, about 89% CD8). Among all clonotypes, a small share was observed in both CD4 and CD8 compartments. Contaminants from the bulk population, in the form of abundant clonotypes, could be found in FACS-sorted repertoires.

TCRdb called the 5' RACE reads again in MiXCR, with one record for every CDR3 protein. The table has 620,000 or so distinct CDR3 sequences, roughly 17% seen once. This CDR3 has 16 amino acids. The germline V gene has CDR1 SGHTA and CDR2 FQGNSA. V shed 0 bases and J shed 8 bases, with 16 bases lying between them. Remarks on this clonotype: The target antigen is unknown.

The input for sequencing was PBMCs, taken around 5 days after the first yellow fever vaccination. V gene TRBV7-2 combines with J gene TRBJ1-4; perhaps TRBD1 as D (6 bases). The receptor was isolated from a man aged 18 to 29 who received the YFV17D yellow fever vaccine. In DNA form, the CDR3 reads TGTGCCAGCAGCTTAGCCTGGTGGGCAGGGGTAGAAAAACTGTTTTTT. Amino acids: CASSLAWWAGVEKLFF.